A selection of T cell receptor beta chains follows, all from one sample in a study of regulatory T cells in long-lasting Graves disease. TCRdb reprocessed the multiplex PCR reads with MiXCR, giving one entry per CDR3 protein. This repertoire shows around 450,000 distinct CDR3 sequences, around 15% found once; its top ten account for 12%. The sample also formed part of further work on T cells in Graves' hyperthyroidism and ophthalmopathy.

This material consisted of peripheral blood mononuclear cells (PBMCs), taken at new diagnosis, from a patient treated with antithyroid drugs. The receptors were gathered from a man aged 40-50 years with Graves disease. CDR3s include the opening cysteine and the closing phenylalanine or tryptophan. Each record gives: J gene, clone size, D gene, V gene, CDR3 length, CDR3 protein, CDR3 DNA. D genes are given only for firm matches. A row's size may be missing; if present it is once, few, many or a size class.

j_gene: TRBJ2-2
abundance: NA
d_gene: NA
v_gene: TRBV6-5
len: 14
CDR3aa: CASSYQGEGGELFF
CDR3nt: TGTGCCAGCAGTTATCAGGGCGAAGGCGGGGAGCTGTTTTTT

j_gene: TRBJ2-1
abundance: NA
d_gene: TRBD2
v_gene: TRBV5-1
len: 15
CDR3aa: CASSPPGLAYNEQFF
CDR3nt: TGCGCCAGCAGCCCTCCGGGACTAGCATACAATGAGCAGTTCTTC

j_gene: TRBJ2-2
abundance: NA
d_gene: TRBD1
v_gene: TRBV4-2
len: 15
CDR3aa: CASSHPTGGTGELFF
CDR3nt: TGTGCCAGCAGCCATCCTACAGGGGGCACCGGGGAGCTGTTTTTT

j_gene: TRBJ2-7
abundance: NA
d_gene: NA
v_gene: TRBV9
len: 14
CDR3aa: CASSVDGQTYEQYF
CDR3nt: TGTGCCAGCAGCGTAGATGGACAGACCTACGAGCAGTACTTC

j_gene: TRBJ2-1
abundance: NA
d_gene: TRBD2
v_gene: TRBV20-1
len: 16
CDR3aa: CSARDRLAGGRNEQFF
CDR3nt: TGCAGTGCTAGAGATAGACTAGCGGGGGGGCGCAATGAGCAGTTCTTC

j_gene: TRBJ1-3
abundance: many
d_gene: TRBD1
v_gene: TRBV30
len: 16
CDR3aa: CAWTSGTVSSGNTIYF
CDR3nt: TGTGCCTGGACTTCCGGGACAGTAAGCTCTGGAAACACCATATATTTT

j_gene: TRBJ1-5
abundance: NA
d_gene: NA
v_gene: TRBV19
len: 15
CDR3aa: CASSPGGGPHQPQHF
CDR3nt: TGTGCCAGTAGTCCGGGAGGGGGACCCCATCAGCCCCAGCATTTT

j_gene: TRBJ2-7
abundance: many
d_gene: TRBD1
v_gene: TRBV30
len: 14
CDR3aa: CAWSGRDRAHEQYF
CDR3nt: TGTGCCTGGAGTGGCCGGGACAGGGCCCACGAGCAGTACTTC

j_gene: TRBJ1-3
abundance: NA
d_gene: NA
v_gene: TRBV10-3
len: 15
CDR3aa: CAISDGGGGGNTIYF
CDR3nt: TGTGCCATCAGTGATGGCGGAGGAGGGGGAAACACCATATATTTT

j_gene: TRBJ2-7
abundance: NA
d_gene: TRBD1
v_gene: TRBV6-2/TRBV6-3
len: 13
CDR3aa: CASSSTGLYKQYF
CDR3nt: TGTGCCAGCAGTTCGACAGGGCTCTATAAGCAGTACTTC

j_gene: TRBJ1-4
abundance: many
d_gene: NA
v_gene: TRBV12-3/TRBV12-4
len: 13
CDR3aa: CASRFGDGEKLFF
CDR3nt: TGTGCCAGCAGGTTCGGCGATGGTGAAAAACTGTTTTTT

j_gene: TRBJ2-1
abundance: many
d_gene: TRBD2
v_gene: TRBV3-1
len: 17
CDR3aa: CASSQRGLAGVTDEQFF
CDR3nt: TGTGCCAGCAGCCAGAGAGGGCTAGCGGGAGTTACGGATGAGCAGTTCTTC

j_gene: TRBJ1-5
abundance: many
d_gene: NA
v_gene: TRBV18
len: 13
CDR3aa: CASSRRGDQPQHF
CDR3nt: TGTGCCAGCTCACGACGGGGCGATCAGCCCCAGCATTTT

j_gene: TRBJ1-5
abundance: many
d_gene: NA
v_gene: TRBV20-1
len: 13
CDR3aa: CSATTGLQQPQHF
CDR3nt: TGCAGTGCTACAACAGGGCTTCAACAGCCCCAGCATTTT

j_gene: TRBJ2-3
abundance: many
d_gene: NA
v_gene: TRBV5-1
len: 14
CDR3aa: CASSLRDGTDTQYF
CDR3nt: TGCGCCAGCAGCTTGCGGGACGGCACAGATACGCAGTATTTT

j_gene: TRBJ2-3
abundance: few
d_gene: TRBD2
v_gene: TRBV4-1
len: 21
CDR3aa: CASSQQGTSGRITTSTDTQYF
CDR3nt: TGCGCCAGCAGCCAACAAGGGACTAGCGGGAGAATCACCACTAGCACAGATACGCAGTATTTT

j_gene: TRBJ1-6
abundance: few
d_gene: NA
v_gene: TRBV28
len: 15
CDR3aa: CASSPPNRDNSPLHF
CDR3nt: TGTGCCAGCAGTCCCCCGAACAGGGATAATTCACCCCTCCACTTT

j_gene: TRBJ2-4
abundance: many
d_gene: TRBD1
v_gene: TRBV27
len: 13
CDR3aa: CASKSSGGNIQYF
CDR3nt: TGTGCCAGCAAAAGCTCAGGGGGAAACATTCAGTACTTC

j_gene: TRBJ2-2
abundance: NA
d_gene: TRBD2
v_gene: TRBV29-1
len: 14
CDR3aa: CSVVVSGIAGELFF
CDR3nt: TGCAGCGTTGTAGTTAGCGGGATCGCCGGGGAGCTGTTTTTT

j_gene: TRBJ1-1
abundance: many
d_gene: TRBD1
v_gene: TRBV20-1
len: 15
CDR3aa: CSARLGTGTPIEAFF
CDR3nt: TGCAGTGCTAGACTAGGGACAGGGACCCCTATTGAAGCTTTCTTT

j_gene: TRBJ2-7
abundance: many
d_gene: TRBD1
v_gene: TRBV12-3/TRBV12-4
len: 16
CDR3aa: CASSPFAGQGGYEQYF
CDR3nt: TGTGCCAGCAGCCCCTTTGCGGGACAGGGGGGGTACGAGCAGTACTTC

j_gene: TRBJ2-3
abundance: many
d_gene: TRBD2
v_gene: TRBV5-1
len: 16
CDR3aa: CASSLGAGGRTDTQYF
CDR3nt: TGCGCCAGCAGCTTGGGTGCGGGAGGACGAACAGATACGCAGTATTTT

j_gene: TRBJ2-7
abundance: many
d_gene: NA
v_gene: TRBV12-3/TRBV12-4
len: 16
CDR3aa: CASSFPAGKSSYEQYF
CDR3nt: TGTGCCAGCAGTTTTCCGGCCGGGAAGAGCTCCTACGAGCAGTACTTC

j_gene: TRBJ2-2
abundance: NA
d_gene: TRBD2
v_gene: TRBV6-2/TRBV6-3
len: 19
CDR3aa: CASSYAPTSGRVLTGELFF
CDR3nt: TGTGCCAGCAGTTACGCACCGACTAGCGGGAGGGTACTTACCGGGGAGCTGTTTTTT

j_gene: TRBJ2-7
abundance: many
d_gene: NA
v_gene: TRBV28
len: 14
CDR3aa: CASTMSYSWHEQYF
CDR3nt: TGTGCCAGCACTATGAGTTACTCGTGGCACGAGCAGTACTTC

j_gene: TRBJ2-1
abundance: many
d_gene: NA
v_gene: TRBV28
len: 12
CDR3aa: CASSTDRNEQFF
CDR3nt: TGTGCCAGCAGTACGGACCGTAATGAGCAGTTCTTC

j_gene: TRBJ1-4
abundance: many
d_gene: TRBD1
v_gene: TRBV30
len: 12
CDR3aa: CACDREGRKLFF
CDR3nt: TGTGCCTGCGACAGGGAGGGGAGAAAACTGTTTTTT

j_gene: TRBJ2-1
abundance: many
d_gene: TRBD2
v_gene: TRBV2
len: 12
CDR3aa: CASSDLSAGGFF
CDR3nt: TGTGCCAGCAGTGACCTCTCAGCGGGAGGGTTCTTC

j_gene: TRBJ2-1
abundance: NA
d_gene: TRBD2
v_gene: TRBV5-1
len: 15
CDR3aa: CASSAGLRHHNEQFF
CDR3nt: TGCGCCAGCAGCGCGGGACTACGACACCACAATGAGCAGTTCTTC

j_gene: TRBJ2-2
abundance: once
d_gene: TRBD2
v_gene: TRBV14
len: 17
CDR3aa: CASSLRLAGVGTGELFF
CDR3nt: TGTGCCAGCAGCCTAAGACTAGCGGGAGTTGGCACCGGGGAGCTGTTTTTT

j_gene: TRBJ1-1
abundance: many
d_gene: TRBD1
v_gene: TRBV6-1
len: 14
CDR3aa: CASSRTGDNTEAFF
CDR3nt: TGTGCCAGCAGCAGGACAGGGGATAACACTGAAGCTTTCTTT

j_gene: TRBJ1-2
abundance: many
d_gene: TRBD1
v_gene: TRBV10-3
len: 16
CDR3aa: CAISDPGTGVPYGYTF
CDR3nt: TGTGCCATCAGTGATCCCGGGACAGGGGTCCCCTATGGCTACACCTTC

j_gene: TRBJ2-7
abundance: few
d_gene: TRBD2
v_gene: TRBV13
len: 15
CDR3aa: CASSAAGQSTYEQYF
CDR3nt: TGTGCCAGCAGCGCAGCGGGGCAGTCGACCTACGAGCAGTACTTC

j_gene: TRBJ2-1
abundance: many
d_gene: TRBD2
v_gene: TRBV5-1
len: 15
CDR3aa: CASSRGLAGHNEQFF
CDR3nt: TGTGCCAGCAGCAGAGGACTAGCGGGCCACAATGAGCAGTTCTTC

j_gene: TRBJ2-7
abundance: NA
d_gene: TRBD2
v_gene: TRBV28
len: 14
CDR3aa: CASSRRGGGYEQYF
CDR3nt: TGTGCCAGCAGCAGACGGGGGGGGGGCTACGAGCAGTACTTC

j_gene: TRBJ1-5
abundance: NA
d_gene: NA
v_gene: TRBV7-9
len: 16
CDR3aa: CASSLYVGVSNQPQHF
CDR3nt: TGTGCCAGCAGCTTATATGTAGGGGTAAGCAATCAGCCCCAGCATTTT

j_gene: TRBJ2-1
abundance: many
d_gene: NA
v_gene: TRBV27
len: 17
CDR3aa: CASTTTPLASSYNEQFF
CDR3nt: TGTGCCAGCACCACCACTCCTCTAGCGAGCTCCTACAATGAGCAGTTCTTC

j_gene: TRBJ2-3
abundance: NA
d_gene: NA
v_gene: TRBV20-1
len: 15
CDR3aa: CSAILRAEITDTQYF
CDR3nt: TGCAGTGCTATTTTGCGGGCGGAAATCACAGATACGCAGTATTTT

j_gene: TRBJ1-1
abundance: many
d_gene: NA
v_gene: TRBV6-5
len: 14
CDR3aa: CASSYVGGRTEAFF
CDR3nt: TGTGCCAGCAGTTACGTGGGGGGACGGACTGAAGCTTTCTTT

j_gene: TRBJ1-1
abundance: many
d_gene: NA
v_gene: TRBV5-1
len: 17
CDR3aa: CASSLVGGARRNTEAFF
CDR3nt: TGCGCCAGCAGCTTGGTGGGGGGGGCAAGGCGGAACACTGAAGCTTTCTTT